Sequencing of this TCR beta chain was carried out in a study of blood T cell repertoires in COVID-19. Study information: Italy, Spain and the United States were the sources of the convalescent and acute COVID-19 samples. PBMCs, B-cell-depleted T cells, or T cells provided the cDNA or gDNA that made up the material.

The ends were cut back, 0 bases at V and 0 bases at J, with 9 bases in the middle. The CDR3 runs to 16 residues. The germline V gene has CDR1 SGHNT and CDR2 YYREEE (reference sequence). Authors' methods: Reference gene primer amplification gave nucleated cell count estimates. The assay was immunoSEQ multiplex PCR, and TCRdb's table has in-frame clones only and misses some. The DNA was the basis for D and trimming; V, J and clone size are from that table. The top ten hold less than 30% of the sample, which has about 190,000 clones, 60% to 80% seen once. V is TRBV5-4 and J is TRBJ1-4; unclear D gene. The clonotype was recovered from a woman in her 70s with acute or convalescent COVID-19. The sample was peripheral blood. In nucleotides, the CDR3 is TGTGCCAGCAGCTTGGGGTACGGAGCAACTAATGAAAAACTGTTTTTT. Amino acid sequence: CASSLGYGATNEKLFF.